This T cell receptor (beta chain) was identified during a study of shared clonotypes between healthy human individuals. Profiling relied on immunoSEQ multiplex PCR, and the TCRdb table lists in-frame clones only, not all of them. The data show under 1,100,000 clones, roughly 75% seen once. The CDR3 is 16 residues long. V shed 3 bases and J 6 bases; nucleotides not matched to a gene: 6. Germline V gives CDR1 SGDLS, CDR2 YYNGEE. Input material: memory CD4+ T cells sorted from blood. The subset: CD45RA-negative fraction. The sequence was obtained from a man between 18 and 29 years old in good health. V gene TRBV9 combines with J gene TRBJ2-1, with 13 bases identical to TRBD2. The DNA of the CDR3 is TGTGCCAGCAGCGCACTAGCGGGAGGGCCGGGCAATGAGCAGTTCTTC. This translates into CASSALAGGPGNEQFF.